This T cell receptor (beta chain) was sequenced during a study of blood T cell repertoires in COVID-19. The CDR3 spans 14 residues. In germline, CDR1 is SGHRS, CDR2 YFSETQ. The J segment lost 4 bases and the V segment lost 4 bases, leaving 5 bases of the junction unmatched. Methods used by the authors: Estimation of nucleated cell counts was performed using reference gene primer amplification. The data were produced by immunoSEQ multiplex PCR, yet TCRdb's version contains in-frame clones alone and is incomplete. V and J calls and clone size are given by that table; D and trimming were obtained from the DNA. The repertoire includes a few hundred thousand clones, 80% to 90% of them detected once, and around 1% sits in the top ten.

The chain combines TRBV5-1 with TRBJ1-3; 7 bases match TRBD1. Sequencing was carried out using PBMCs or T cells enriched from blood (not recorded which). The clonotype was recovered from a man aged 18-30 years who had recovered from COVID-19. The CDR3 bases are TGCGCCAGCAGCACAACAGGGGAAGGAAACACCATATATTTT. This sequence encodes CASSTTGEGNTIYF.